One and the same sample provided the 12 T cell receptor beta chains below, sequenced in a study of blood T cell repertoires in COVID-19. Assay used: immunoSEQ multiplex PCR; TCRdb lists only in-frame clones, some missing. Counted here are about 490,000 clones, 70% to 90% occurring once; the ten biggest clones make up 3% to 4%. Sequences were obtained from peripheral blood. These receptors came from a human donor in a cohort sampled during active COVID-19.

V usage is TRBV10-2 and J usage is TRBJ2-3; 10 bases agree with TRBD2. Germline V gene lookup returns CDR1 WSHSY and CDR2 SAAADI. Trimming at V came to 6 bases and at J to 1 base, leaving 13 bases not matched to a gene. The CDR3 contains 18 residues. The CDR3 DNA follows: TGCGCCAGCAGGAAGCGGAGCGGGAGGGCCTGGGGCACAGATACGCAGTATTTT. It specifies CASRKRSGRAWGTDTQYF.

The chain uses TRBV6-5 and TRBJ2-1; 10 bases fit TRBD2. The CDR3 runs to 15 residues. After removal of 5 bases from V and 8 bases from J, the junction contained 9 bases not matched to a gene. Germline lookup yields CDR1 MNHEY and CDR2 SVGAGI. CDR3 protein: CASSLLAGDAYEQFF. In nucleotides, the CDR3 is TGTGCCAGCAGTCTTCTAGCGGGAGATGCCTATGAGCAGTTCTTC.

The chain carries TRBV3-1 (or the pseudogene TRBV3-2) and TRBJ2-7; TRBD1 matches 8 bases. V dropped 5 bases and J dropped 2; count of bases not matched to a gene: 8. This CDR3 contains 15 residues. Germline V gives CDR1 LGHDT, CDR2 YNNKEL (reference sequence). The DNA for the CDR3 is TGTGCCAGCAGCACGCCGGGACAGGTGCCCTACGAGCAGTACTTC. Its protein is CASSTPGQVPYEQYF.

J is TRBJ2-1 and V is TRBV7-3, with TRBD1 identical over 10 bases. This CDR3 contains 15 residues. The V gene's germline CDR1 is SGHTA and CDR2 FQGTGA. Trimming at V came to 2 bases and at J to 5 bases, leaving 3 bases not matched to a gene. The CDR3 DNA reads TGTGCCAGCAGCTTATCGGGACAGGGGAACAATGAGCAGTTCTTC. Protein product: CASSLSGQGNNEQFF.

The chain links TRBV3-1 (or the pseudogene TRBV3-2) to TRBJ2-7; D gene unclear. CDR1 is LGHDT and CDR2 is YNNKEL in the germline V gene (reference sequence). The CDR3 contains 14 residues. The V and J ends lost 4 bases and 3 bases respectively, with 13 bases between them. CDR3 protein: CASSLEKLSYEQYF. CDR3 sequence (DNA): TGTGCCAGCAGCCTAGAGAAACTTAGCTACGAGCAGTACTTC.

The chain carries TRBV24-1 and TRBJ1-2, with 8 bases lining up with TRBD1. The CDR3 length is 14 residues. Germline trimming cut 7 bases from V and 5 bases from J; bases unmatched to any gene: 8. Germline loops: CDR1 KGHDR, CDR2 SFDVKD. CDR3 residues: CATRSDRADYGYTF. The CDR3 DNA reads TGTGCCACCAGATCGGACAGGGCAGATTATGGCTACACCTTC.

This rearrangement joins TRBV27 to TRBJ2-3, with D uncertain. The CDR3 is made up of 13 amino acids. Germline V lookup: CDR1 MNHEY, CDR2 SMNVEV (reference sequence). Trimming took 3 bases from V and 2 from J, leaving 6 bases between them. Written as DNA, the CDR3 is TGTGCCAGCAGTTTCCAGTCCACAGATACGCAGTATTTT. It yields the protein CASSFQSTDTQYF.

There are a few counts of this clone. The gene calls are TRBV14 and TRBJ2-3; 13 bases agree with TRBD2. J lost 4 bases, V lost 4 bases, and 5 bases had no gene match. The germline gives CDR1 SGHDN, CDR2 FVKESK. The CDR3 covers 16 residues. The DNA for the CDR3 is TGTGCCAGCAGCCGAAGGACTAGCGGGAGAGCAGATACGCAGTATTTT. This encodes CASSRRTSGRADTQYF.

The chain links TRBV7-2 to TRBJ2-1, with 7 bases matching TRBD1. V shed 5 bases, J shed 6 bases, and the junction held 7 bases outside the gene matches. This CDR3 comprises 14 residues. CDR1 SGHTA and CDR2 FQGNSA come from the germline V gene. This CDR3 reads CASSAATGRNEQFF. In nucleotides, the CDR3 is TGTGCCAGCAGCGCAGCGACAGGGCGCAATGAGCAGTTCTTC.

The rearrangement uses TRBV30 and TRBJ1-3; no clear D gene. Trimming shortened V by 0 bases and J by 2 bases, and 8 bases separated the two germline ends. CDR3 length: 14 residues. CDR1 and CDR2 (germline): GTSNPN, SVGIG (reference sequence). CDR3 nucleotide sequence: TGTGCCTGGAGTGTAGAGGAGGCTGGAAACACCATATATTTT. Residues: CAWSVEEAGNTIYF.

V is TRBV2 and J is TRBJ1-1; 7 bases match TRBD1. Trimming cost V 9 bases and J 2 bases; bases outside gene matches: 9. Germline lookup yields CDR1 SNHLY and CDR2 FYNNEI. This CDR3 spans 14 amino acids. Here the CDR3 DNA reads TGTGCCAGGTCGGCAGGGACAGCCAACACTGAAGCTTTCTTT. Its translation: CARSAGTANTEAFF. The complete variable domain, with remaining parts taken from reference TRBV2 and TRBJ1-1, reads EPEVTQTPSHQVTQMGQEVILRCVPISNHLYFYWYRQILGQKVEFLVSFYNNEISEKSEIFDDQFSVERPDGSNFTLKIRSTKLEDSAMYFCARSAGTANTEAFFGQGTRLTVV.

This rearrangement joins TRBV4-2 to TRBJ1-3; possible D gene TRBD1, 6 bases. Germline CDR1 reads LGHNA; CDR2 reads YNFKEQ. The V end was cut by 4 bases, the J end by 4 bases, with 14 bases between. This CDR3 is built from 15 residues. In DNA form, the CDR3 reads TGTGCCAGCAGCCCTGCCGGGACACCAGGAAACACCATATATTTT. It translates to CASSPAGTPGNTIYF.